Here is one TCR beta chain with its context. Its antigen remains unknown. The data are from a study of T cell responses to AZD1222 COVID-19 vaccine. Whole-study results and caveats: Baseline testing showed seropositivity in only a handful of AZD1222 recipients. Nearly half of spike-specific TCRs reportedly go after variant regions that carry no mutations. Donors in the cohort were predominantly white British and more often female, and clonal diversity was possibly underestimated.

Second-dose intervals of approximately 4 or approximately 12 weeks were pooled. The method was immunoSEQ multiplex PCR; TCRdb's version includes in-frame clones alone and lacks a portion of them. The table records approximately 80,000 clones, around 90% of them present only once. Germline assignment: CDR1 MNHEY and CDR2 SVGAGI. The CDR3 is made up of 14 amino acids. Trimming stripped 4 bases from V and 6 bases from J, with 13 bases between. This clonotype was obtained from an adult who received the AZD1222 COVID-19 vaccine. The material was peripheral blood, obtained 28 days after the second AZD1222 dose. The genes are TRBV6-5 and TRBJ2-1; D gene uncertain. CDR3 residues: CASSLASTGNEQFF. Written as DNA, the CDR3 is TGTGCCAGCAGTTTAGCCTCTACGGGCAATGAGCAGTTCTTC.